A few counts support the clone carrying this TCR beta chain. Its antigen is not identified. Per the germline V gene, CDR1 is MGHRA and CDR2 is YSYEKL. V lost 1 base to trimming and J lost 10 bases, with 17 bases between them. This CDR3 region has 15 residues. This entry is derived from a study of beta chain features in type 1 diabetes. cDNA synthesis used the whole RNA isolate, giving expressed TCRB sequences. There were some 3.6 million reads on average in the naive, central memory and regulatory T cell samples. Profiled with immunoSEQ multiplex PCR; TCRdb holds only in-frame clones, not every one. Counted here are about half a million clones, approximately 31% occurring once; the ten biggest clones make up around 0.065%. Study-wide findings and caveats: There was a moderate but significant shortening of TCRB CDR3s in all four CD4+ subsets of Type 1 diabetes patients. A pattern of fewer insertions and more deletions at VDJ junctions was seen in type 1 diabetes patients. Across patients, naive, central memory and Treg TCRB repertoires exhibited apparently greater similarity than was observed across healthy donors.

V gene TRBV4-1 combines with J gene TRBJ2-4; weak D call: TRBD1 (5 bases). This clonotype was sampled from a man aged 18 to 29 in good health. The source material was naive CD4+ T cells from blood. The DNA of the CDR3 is TGCGCCAGCAGCCAAGTAGGGGCCAGGGTACGGATTCAGTACTTC. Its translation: CASSQVGARVRIQYF.